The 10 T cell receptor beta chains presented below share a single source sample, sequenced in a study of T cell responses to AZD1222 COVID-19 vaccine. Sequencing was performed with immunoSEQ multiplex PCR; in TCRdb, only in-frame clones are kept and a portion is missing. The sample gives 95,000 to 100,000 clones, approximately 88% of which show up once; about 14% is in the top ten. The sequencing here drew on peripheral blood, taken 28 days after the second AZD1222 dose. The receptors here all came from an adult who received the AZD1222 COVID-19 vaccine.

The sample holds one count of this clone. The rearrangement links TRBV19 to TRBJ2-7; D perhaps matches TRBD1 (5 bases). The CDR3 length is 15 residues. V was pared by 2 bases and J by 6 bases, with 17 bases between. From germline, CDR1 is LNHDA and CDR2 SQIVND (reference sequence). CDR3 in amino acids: CASSISDSGLSEQYF. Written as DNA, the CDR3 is TGTGCCAGTAGTATATCCGATTCAGGGTTGAGCGAGCAGTACTTC.

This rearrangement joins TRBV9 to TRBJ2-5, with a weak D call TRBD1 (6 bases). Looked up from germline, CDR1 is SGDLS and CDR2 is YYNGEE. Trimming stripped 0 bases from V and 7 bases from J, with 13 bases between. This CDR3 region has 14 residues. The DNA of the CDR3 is TGTGCCAGCAGCGTAGAATACAGGGCAGGGACCCAGTACTTC. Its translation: CASSVEYRAGTQYF.

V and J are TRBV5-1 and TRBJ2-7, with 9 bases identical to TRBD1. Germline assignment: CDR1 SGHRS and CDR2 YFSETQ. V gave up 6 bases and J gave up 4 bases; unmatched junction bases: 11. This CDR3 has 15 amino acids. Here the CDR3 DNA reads TGCGCCAGCAACGGGACAGGGTTCCGCGGGTACGAGCAGTACTTC. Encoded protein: CASNGTGFRGYEQYF. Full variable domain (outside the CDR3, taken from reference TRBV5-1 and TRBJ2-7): KAGVTQTPRYLIKTRGQQVTLSCSPISGHRSVSWYQQTPGQGLQFLFEYFSETQRNKGNFPGRFSGRQFSNSRSEMNVSTLELGDSALYLCASNGTGFRGYEQYFGPGTRLTVT.

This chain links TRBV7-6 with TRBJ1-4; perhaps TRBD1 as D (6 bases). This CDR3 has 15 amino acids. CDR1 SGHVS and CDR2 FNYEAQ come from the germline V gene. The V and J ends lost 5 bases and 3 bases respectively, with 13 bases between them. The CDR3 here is CASSVKGGANEKLFF. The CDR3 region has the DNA TGTGCCAGCAGCGTTAAGGGGGGAGCTAATGAAAAACTGTTTTTT.

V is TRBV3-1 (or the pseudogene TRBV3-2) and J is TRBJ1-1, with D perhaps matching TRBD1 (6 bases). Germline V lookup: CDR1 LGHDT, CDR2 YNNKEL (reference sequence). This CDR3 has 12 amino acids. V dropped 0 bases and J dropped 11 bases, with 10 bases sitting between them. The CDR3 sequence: CASSQEPRGAFF. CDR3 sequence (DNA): TGTGCCAGCAGCCAAGAACCGAGGGGGGCTTTCTTT.

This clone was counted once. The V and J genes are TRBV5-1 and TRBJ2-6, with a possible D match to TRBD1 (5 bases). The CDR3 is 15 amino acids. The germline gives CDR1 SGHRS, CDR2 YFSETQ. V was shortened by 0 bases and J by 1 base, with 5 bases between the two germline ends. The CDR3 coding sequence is TGCGCCAGCAGCTTGGCAGGGTCTGGGGCCAACGTCCTGACTTTC. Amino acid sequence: CASSLAGSGANVLTF.

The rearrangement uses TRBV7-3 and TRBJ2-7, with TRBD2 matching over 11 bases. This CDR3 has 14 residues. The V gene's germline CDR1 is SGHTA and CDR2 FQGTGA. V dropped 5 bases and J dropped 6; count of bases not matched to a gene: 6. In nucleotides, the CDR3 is TGTGCCAGCAGCCTCTCCGGACTAGCGGGCGAGCAGTACTTC. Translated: CASSLSGLAGEQYF.

CDR3 sequence reads: CSVEDRGGGELFF. The CDR3 DNA sequence: TGCAGCGTTGAAGACAGGGGTGGCGGGGAGCTGTTTTTT. The rearrangement links TRBV29-1 to TRBJ2-2, with D possibly TRBD1 on 6 matching bases. This CDR3 contains 13 residues. In germline, CDR1 is SQVTM, CDR2 ANQGSEA. Trimming pared 0 bases from V and 7 bases from J, leaving 9 bases between.

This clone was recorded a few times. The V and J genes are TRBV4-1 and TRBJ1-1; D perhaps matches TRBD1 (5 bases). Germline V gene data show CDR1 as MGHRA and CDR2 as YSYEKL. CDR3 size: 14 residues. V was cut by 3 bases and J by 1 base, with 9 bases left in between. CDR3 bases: TGCGCCAGCAGCCATCCAGGGTCGAACACTGAAGCTTTCTTT. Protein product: CASSHPGSNTEAFF.

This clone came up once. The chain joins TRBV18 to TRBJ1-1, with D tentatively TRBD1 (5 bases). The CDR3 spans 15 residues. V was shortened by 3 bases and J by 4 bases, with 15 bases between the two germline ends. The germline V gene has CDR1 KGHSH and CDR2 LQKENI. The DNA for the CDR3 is TGTGCCAGCTCACCGGGGGGGGGTTCGGTCACTGAAGCTTTCTTT. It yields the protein CASSPGGGSVTEAFF.